This T cell receptor beta chain was found in a study of blood T cell repertoires in COVID-19 (dated by TCRdb to about 2020). Notes on the research overall: Samples from collaborators originated in the United States, Italy and Spain and spanned both the acute and convalescent phases of COVID-19. The prospective study material was composed of cDNA or gDNA derived from T cells, B-cell-depleted T cells, or PBMCs. Subjects who had been exposed to COVID-19, were actively infected with it, or had recovered from it provided the deeply sampled blood TCRbeta repertoires that made up the dataset. The repertoires were released in a freely available public database meant as a resource for research on the immune response to SARS-CoV-2. Samples were obtained from the ongoing ImmuneRACE study (first 160 participants) and from 950 to 1,500 subjects provided by 6 global collaborators. Sample metadata almost always included a de-identified subject ID, COVID-19 status, age in years and sex. Where HLA class I and class II types were available, the types were taken from metadata supplied by the sample provider, not from assay-based typing. Results the study describes overall, beyond this receptor: The amount of clinical and demographic metadata varied by source and participant and was provided uncurated.

TCRbeta CDR3 regions were amplified from genomic DNA using the immunoSEQ Assay, a bias-controlled multiplex PCR. On the authors' methods: The number of nucleated cells in each sample was estimated by amplification of reference gene primers within the assay. To quantify the absolute abundance of each unique TCRbeta CDR3 rearrangement, sequence reads were collapsed and filtered. For each sample, productive Simpson clonality was calculated as the square root of Simpson's diversity index across productive rearrangements. The immuneACCESS repertoire file appears here via TCRdb, limited to in-frame rearrangements. These files lack a portion of the clones; in checked studies, under half of the deficit traces to unresolved V genes, and the cause of the others is not known. For V, J and clone size, that table is used; D and trimming come from the DNA. The sample table holds around 25,000 clones, of which around 90% were seen once. Roughly 28% of the sample is held by the ten biggest clonotypes.

For this clone: Its cognate antigen has yet to be identified. No much larger clone exists at a distance of one base, and base qualities are not known.

The CDR1 and CDR2 encoded by the germline V gene are LGHNA and YSLEER. Relative to germline, V is 1 base shorter and J is 6 bases shorter, with 7 bases between their ends. The CDR3 has 13 amino acids, counting the end cysteine and phenylalanine. Only the CDR3 portion is preserved as DNA: 39 bases, with reading frame beginning at the first base. Collaborating institutions collected whole blood in K2EDTA tubes following their own protocols. For TCRbeta analysis, collaborators shipped samples in one of three forms: frozen whole blood, isolated PBMCs, or DNA extracted from either of those sample types. The receptor was isolated from a woman in her seventies with active COVID-19. What was sequenced was peripheral blood. Rearrangement joined TRBV4-3 to TRBJ1-5; the D gene is not confidently resolved. The CDR3 in this case is CASSQGAGQPQHF. The nucleotides are TGCGCCAGCAGCCAAGGGGCGGGTCAGCCCCAGCATTTT.